This TCR beta chain was documented in a study of human T cells and chemical hapten exposure. Study summary: A patient group, mainly female, showed alopecia areata, totalis or universalis.

TCRdb re-called the RACE reads through MiXCR, storing one row per CDR3 protein. The table lists over 300,000 distinct CDR3 sequences, 5% to 6.5% of them singletons. Whole-study findings and limits: TCRs whose frequency exceeded 1 in 1000 remained the same following DPC sensitization.

Stated time point: pre-sensitization, week 0. Treatment: therapeutic diphenylcyclopropenone sensitization with weekly scalp DPC. Regarding this clonotype: What it binds is unknown.

The CDR3 is 14 amino acids. V lost 1 base and J lost 4, with 13 bases in between. Germline V gene sequence: CDR1 GTSNPN, CDR2 SVGIG (reference sequence). The chain is built from TRBV30 and TRBJ2-5, with D possibly being TRBD1 or TRBD2 (5 bases each). This TCR was recovered from a woman aged 50 to 60 with alopecia areata. Some clones in this sample may be carry-over from other donors' samples. The specimen comprised whole blood, sampled in connection with sensitization to the hapten diphenylcyclopropenone (DPC). The CDR3 loop reads CAWSGGPPRETQYF. The CDR3 region has the DNA TGTGCCTGGAGTGGGGGACCCCCCCGAGAGACCCAGTACTTC. The full variable domain, with the rest looked up from reference TRBV30 and TRBJ2-5, is SQTIHQWPATLVQPVGSPLSLECTVEGTSNPNLYWYRQAAGRGLQLLFYSVGIGQISSEVPQNLSASRPQDRQFILSSKKLLLSDSGFYLCAWSGGPPRETQYFGPGTRLLVL.